The present entry profiles one TCR beta chain with its context. Its specificity is not known. The source of the sample is a study of T-cell reconstitution after alpha-beta-depleted transplantation in children. Study-level points and caveats: Reported findings indicate that, about two months after transplant, alpha-beta T cells came from several hundred expanded clones, which were derived from non-depleted graft cells. Surviving recipient T cells and thymic progenitors produced the high day-60 TCRbeta diversity seen in some patients. By one year post-transplant, T-cell counts and diversity largely arose from T cells that were newly produced.

As it was prepared, the TCRbeta library received unique molecular identifiers. TCRdb re-derived calls from the PCR reads in MiXCR, one entry per CDR3 protein. This table has about 980,000 distinct CDR3 sequences, about 31% appearing once. This CDR3 is built from 16 residues. Germline-derived CDR1 and CDR2 are MGHRA and YSYEKL. The J segment lost 3 bases and the V segment lost 0 bases, leaving 5 bases of the junction unmatched. The J gene is TRBJ2-3, the V gene TRBV4-1; 8 bases are shared with TRBD1. This receptor was obtained from a boy under three years old who had a stem cell transplant for SCID, so the T cells may come from the graft donor. The sequencing used PBMCs, mostly from graft donor cells, collected 360 days after TCRalphabeta/CD19-depleted stem cell transplant. The CDR3 sequence: CASSQEARGHTDTQYF. In DNA form, the CDR3 reads TGCGCCAGCAGCCAAGAGGCCAGGGGGCATACAGATACGCAGTATTTT.